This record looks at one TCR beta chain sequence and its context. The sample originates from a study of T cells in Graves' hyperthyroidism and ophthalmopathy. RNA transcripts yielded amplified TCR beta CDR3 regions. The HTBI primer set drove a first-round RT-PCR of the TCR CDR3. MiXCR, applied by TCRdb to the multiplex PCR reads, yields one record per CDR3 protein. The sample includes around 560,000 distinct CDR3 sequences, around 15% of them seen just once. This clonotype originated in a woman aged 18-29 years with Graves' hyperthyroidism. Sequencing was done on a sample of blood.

The CDR3 sequence: CAISESTGGRYEQYF. In DNA form, the CDR3 reads TGTGCCATCAGTGAGTCCACAGGGGGAAGGTACGAGCAGTACTTC. The V call is TRBV10-3, the J call TRBJ2-7, with TRBD1 matching 8 bases. V dropped 0 bases and J dropped 4; count of bases not matched to a gene: 5. Germline CDR1 reads ENHRY; CDR2 reads SYGVKD. CDR3 length equals 15 residues.